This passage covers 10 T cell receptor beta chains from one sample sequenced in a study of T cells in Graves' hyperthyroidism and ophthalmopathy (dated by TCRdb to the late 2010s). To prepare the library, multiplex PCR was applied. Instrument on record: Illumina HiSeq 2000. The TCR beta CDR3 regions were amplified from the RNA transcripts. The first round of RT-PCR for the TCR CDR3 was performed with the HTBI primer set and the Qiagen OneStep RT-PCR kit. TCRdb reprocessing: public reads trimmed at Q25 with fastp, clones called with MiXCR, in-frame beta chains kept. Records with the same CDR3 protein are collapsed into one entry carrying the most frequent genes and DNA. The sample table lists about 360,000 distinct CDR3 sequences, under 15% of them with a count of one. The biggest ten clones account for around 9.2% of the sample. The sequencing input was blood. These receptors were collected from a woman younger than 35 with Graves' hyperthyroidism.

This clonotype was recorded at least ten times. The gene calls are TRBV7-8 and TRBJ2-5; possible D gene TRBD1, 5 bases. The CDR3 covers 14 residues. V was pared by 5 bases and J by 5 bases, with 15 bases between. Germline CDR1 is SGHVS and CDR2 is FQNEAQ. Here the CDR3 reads CASSPAGQRETQYF. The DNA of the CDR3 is TGTGCCAGCAGCCCGGCCGGACAAAGGGAGACCCAGTACTTC.

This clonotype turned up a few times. CDR3 coding DNA: TGTGCCAGCAGGGGACAGGCCACGATTGGGGGGCAGTTCTTC. Its protein product is CASRGQATIGGQFF. The gene calls are TRBV7-9 and TRBJ2-1; 8 bases agree with TRBD1. Germline V gene sequence: CDR1 SEHNR, CDR2 FQNEAQ (reference sequence). CDR3 length equals 14 residues. The junction had 13 bases not matched to a gene; V was cut back by 6 bases and J by 12 bases.

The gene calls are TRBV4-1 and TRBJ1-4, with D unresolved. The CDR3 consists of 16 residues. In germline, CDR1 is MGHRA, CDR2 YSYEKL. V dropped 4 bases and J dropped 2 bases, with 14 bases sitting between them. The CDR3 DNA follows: TGCGCCAGCAGCCTGGCAAGGAGTTCCACTAATGAAAAACTGTTTTTT. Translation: CASSLARSSTNEKLFF.

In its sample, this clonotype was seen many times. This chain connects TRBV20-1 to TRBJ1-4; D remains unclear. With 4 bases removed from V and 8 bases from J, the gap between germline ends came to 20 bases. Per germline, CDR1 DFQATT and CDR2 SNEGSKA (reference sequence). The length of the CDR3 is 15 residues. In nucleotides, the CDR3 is TGCAGTGCTACCGGGCAGTTTGGTATCGGGGAAAAACTGTTTTTT. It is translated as CSATGQFGIGEKLFF.

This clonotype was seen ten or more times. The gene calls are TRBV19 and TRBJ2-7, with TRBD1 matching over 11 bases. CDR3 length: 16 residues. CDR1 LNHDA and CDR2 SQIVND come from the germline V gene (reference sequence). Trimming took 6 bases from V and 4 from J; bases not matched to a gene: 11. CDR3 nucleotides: TGTGCCAGTAGCAACAGTGGACAGGGGGCGCGGTACGAGCAGTACTTC. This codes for CASSNSGQGARYEQYF.

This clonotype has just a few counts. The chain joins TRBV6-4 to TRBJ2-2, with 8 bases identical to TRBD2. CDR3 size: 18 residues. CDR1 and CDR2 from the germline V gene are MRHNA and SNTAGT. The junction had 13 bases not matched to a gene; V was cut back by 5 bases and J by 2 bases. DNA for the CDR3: TGTGCCAGCAGTCGACTCTTAACTAGCGGAGTTAACACCGGGGAGCTGTTTTTT. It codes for CASSRLLTSGVNTGELFF.

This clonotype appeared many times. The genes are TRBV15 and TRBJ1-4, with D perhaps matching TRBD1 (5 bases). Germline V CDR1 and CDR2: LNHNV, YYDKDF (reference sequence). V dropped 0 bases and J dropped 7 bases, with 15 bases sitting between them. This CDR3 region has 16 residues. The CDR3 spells CATSRDQSGLAEKLFF. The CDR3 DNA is TGTGCCACCAGCAGAGATCAGTCAGGGCTTGCTGAAAAACTGTTTTTT.

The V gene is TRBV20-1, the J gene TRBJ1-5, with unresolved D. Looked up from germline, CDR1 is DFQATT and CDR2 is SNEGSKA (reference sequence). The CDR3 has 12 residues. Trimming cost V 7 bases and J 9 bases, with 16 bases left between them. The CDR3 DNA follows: TGCAGTGTCCCCGACGGGGTAGGGCCCCAGCATTTT. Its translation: CSVPDGVGPQHF.

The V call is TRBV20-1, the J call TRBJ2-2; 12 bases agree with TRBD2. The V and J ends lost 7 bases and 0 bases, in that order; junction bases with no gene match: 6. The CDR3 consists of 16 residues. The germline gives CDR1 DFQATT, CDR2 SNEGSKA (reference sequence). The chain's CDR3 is CSGTSGETANTGELFF. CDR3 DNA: TGCAGTGGGACTAGCGGGGAGACAGCGAACACCGGGGAGCTGTTTTTT.

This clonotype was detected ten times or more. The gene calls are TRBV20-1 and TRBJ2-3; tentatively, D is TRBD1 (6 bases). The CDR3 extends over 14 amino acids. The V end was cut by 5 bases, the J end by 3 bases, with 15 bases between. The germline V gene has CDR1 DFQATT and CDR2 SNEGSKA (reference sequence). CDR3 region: CSADPGQGTDTQYF. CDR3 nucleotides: TGCAGTGCTGACCCGGGGCAGGGGACAGATACGCAGTATTTT.